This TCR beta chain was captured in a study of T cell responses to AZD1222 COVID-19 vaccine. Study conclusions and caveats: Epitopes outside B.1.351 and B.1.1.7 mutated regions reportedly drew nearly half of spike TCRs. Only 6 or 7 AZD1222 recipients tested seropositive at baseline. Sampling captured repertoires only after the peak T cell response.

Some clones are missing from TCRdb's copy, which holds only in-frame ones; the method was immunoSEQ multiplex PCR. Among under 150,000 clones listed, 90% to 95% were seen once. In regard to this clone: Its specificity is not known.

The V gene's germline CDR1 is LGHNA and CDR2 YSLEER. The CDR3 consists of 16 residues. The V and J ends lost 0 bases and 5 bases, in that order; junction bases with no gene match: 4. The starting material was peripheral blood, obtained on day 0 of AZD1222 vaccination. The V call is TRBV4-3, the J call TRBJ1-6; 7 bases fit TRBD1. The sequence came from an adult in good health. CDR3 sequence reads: CASSQDLGTDNSPLHF. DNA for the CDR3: TGCGCCAGCAGCCAAGATTTAGGGACAGATAATTCACCCCTCCACTTT.